The 7 T cell receptor beta chains below all came from one sample that was sequenced in a study of cytomegalovirus exposure and HLA in healthy donors. A multiplex PCR was run with 60 Vbeta primers and 13 Jbeta primers. Assay: immunoSEQ multiplex PCR; the TCRdb copy retains only in-frame clones and omits some. Of around 190,000 clones listed, around 80% were seen once; the top ten hold 0.95% to 1.5%. The sequenced material came from PBMCs. Receptors originate from a girl under 10 years old in good health and CMV-seropositive.

DNA for the CDR3: TGTGCCAGCAGTTTAATCCGGGACACTGAAGCTTTCTTT. This sequence encodes CASSLIRDTEAFF. This chain uses TRBV27 with TRBJ1-1; D uncertain. The CDR3 is 13 amino acids. Trimming left V 2 bases short and J 3 bases short, with 7 bases between. CDR1 is MNHEY, CDR2 SMNVEV, per germline (reference sequence).

The chain combines TRBV6-5 with TRBJ1-2; unclear D gene. Deletions cut 5 bases from V and 0 bases from J, with 7 bases between. This CDR3 is 13 amino acids long. CDR1 and CDR2 from the germline V gene are MNHEY and SVGAGI. CDR3 nucleotides: TGTGCCAGCAGTCCGGGGACTAACTATGGCTACACCTTC. Translation: CASSPGTNYGYTF.

The chain couples TRBV30 to TRBJ2-7, with 9 bases lining up with TRBD1. V shed 2 bases and J 3 bases; nucleotides not matched to a gene: 5. CDR3 length: 14 residues. Germline CDR1 GTSNPN, CDR2 SVGIG (reference sequence). The CDR3, as DNA: TGTGCCTGGAGTACCGGGACAGGGAACTACGAGCAGTACTTC. Its translation: CAWSTGTGNYEQYF.

V gene TRBV28 combines with J gene TRBJ2-5, with D tentatively TRBD2 (5 bases). Germline-derived CDR1 and CDR2 are MDHEN and SYDVKM. Trimming removed 7 bases at V and 7 bases at J, with 13 bases between. This CDR3 contains 12 residues. CDR3 sequence (DNA): TGTGCCAGCAACGTGGAGGACGGGACCCAGTACTTC. Translating it yields CASNVEDGTQYF.

The V call is TRBV30, the J call TRBJ2-2; TRBD2 matches 9 bases. The J segment lost 3 bases and the V segment lost 3 bases, leaving 5 bases of the junction unmatched. The V gene's germline CDR1 is GTSNPN and CDR2 SVGIG (reference sequence). The CDR3 has 15 residues. In DNA, the CDR3 is TGTGCCTGGAGGGGAGCGGGAGGCGACACCGGGGAGCTGTTTTTT. Its protein is CAWRGAGGDTGELFF.

The J gene is TRBJ2-3, the V gene TRBV6-5, with 8 nucleotides matching TRBD1. CDR3 length: 14 residues. Germline CDR1 MNHEY, CDR2 SVGAGI. The junction had 6 bases not matched to a gene; V was cut back by 6 bases and J by 4 bases. The CDR3 DNA follows: TGTGCCAGCAGGGATCAGGGGGCGTCAGATACGCAGTATTTT. This encodes CASRDQGASDTQYF.

This chain uses TRBV6-6 with TRBJ1-5, with 8 bases identical to TRBD1. The CDR3 loop spans 16 amino acids. Germline assignment: CDR1 MNHNY and CDR2 SVGAGI (reference sequence). Losses at the gene ends were 4 bases for V and 6 bases for J; bases not matched to a gene: 11. The CDR3 loop reads CASSSRQGLGIQPQHF. Written as DNA, the CDR3 is TGTGCCAGCAGTTCACGACAGGGGTTGGGGATTCAGCCCCAGCATTTT.